This entry lists 11 T cell receptor beta chains sequenced from one sample in a study of blood T cell repertoires in COVID-19. Produced via immunoSEQ multiplex PCR; TCRdb's table is partial and in-frame only. This sample yields roughly 40,000 clones, of which just under 85% are seen a single time; less than 25% belongs to the top ten. The sample was peripheral blood. These TCRs come from a human donor with acute or convalescent COVID-19. The donor label of this sample is uncertain.

The chain combines TRBV10-3 with TRBJ1-1, with unresolved D. Trimming stripped 0 bases from V and 8 bases from J, with 13 bases between. CDR1 is ENHRY, CDR2 SYGVKD, per germline. This CDR3 has 14 residues. The CDR3 spells CAISESGQVIEAFF. DNA for the CDR3: TGTGCCATCAGTGAGTCGGGCCAGGTTATCGAAGCTTTCTTT.

The rearrangement links TRBV14 to TRBJ2-5; possible D gene TRBD2, 6 bases. The germline V and J ends were trimmed by 4 bases and 4 bases, with 13 bases remaining between them. The CDR3 is made up of 14 amino acids. The V gene's germline CDR1 is SGHDN and CDR2 FVKESK. This CDR3 reads CASSLNPGLETQYF. In DNA form, the CDR3 reads TGTGCCAGCAGCCTTAATCCGGGACTAGAGACCCAGTACTTC.

This rearrangement joins TRBV11-2 to TRBJ2-7; TRBD2 matches at 7 bases. The CDR3 loop spans 12 amino acids. The germline CDR1 and CDR2 sequences are SGHAT and FQNNGV. V lost 6 bases, J lost 3 bases, and 2 bases stayed unmatched. The CDR3: CASRGGVYEQYF. Written as DNA, the CDR3 is TGTGCCAGCAGGGGAGGGGTCTACGAGCAGTACTTC.

This clone was recorded once. The gene calls are TRBV7-2 and TRBJ2-5; the match to TRBD1 covers 9 bases. The V and J ends lost 4 bases and 1 base, in that order; junction bases with no gene match: 7. The CDR3 has 16 residues. Germline CDR1 and CDR2: SGHTA and FQGNSA. The CDR3 is CASSSGTGRTQETQYF. For the CDR3, the DNA is TGTGCCAGCAGCTCTGGGACAGGGAGGACCCAAGAGACCCAGTACTTC.

The J gene is TRBJ2-3, the V gene TRBV9; 8 bases map to TRBD1. V shed 3 bases, J shed 3 bases, and the junction held 6 bases outside the gene matches. Germline CDR1 and CDR2: SGDLS and YYNGEE. The CDR3 runs to 15 residues. The CDR3 loop reads CASSATGGETDTQYF. CDR3 nucleotide sequence: TGTGCCAGCAGCGCCACAGGGGGTGAGACAGATACGCAGTATTTT.

The chain joins TRBV2 to TRBJ2-5, with 9 bases fitting TRBD1. The CDR3 contains 16 residues. Germline lookup yields CDR1 SNHLY and CDR2 FYNNEI. V lost 9 bases to trimming and J lost 5 bases; unmatched junction nucleotides: 16. The CDR3 sequence: CARELSPGQGGETQYF. CDR3 nucleotide sequence: TGTGCCAGAGAGCTCTCACCGGGACAGGGAGGCGAGACCCAGTACTTC. Looking up the rest from reference TRBV2 and TRBJ2-5 gives the full variable domain: EPEVTQTPSHQVTQMGQEVILRCVPISNHLYFYWYRQILGQKVEFLVSFYNNEISEKSEIFDDQFSVERPDGSNFTLKIRSTKLEDSAMYFCARELSPGQGGETQYFGPGTRLLVL.

The gene calls are TRBV18 and TRBJ2-7; possible D gene TRBD2, 6 bases. Germline-derived CDR1 and CDR2 are KGHSH and LQKENI. The CDR3 has 17 residues. The V end lost 0 bases, the J end lost 2 bases, and 17 bases lay between the germline ends. The DNA for the CDR3 is TGTGCCAGCTCACCACCGGAGGGAAACGTGGGAACCTACGAGCAGTACTTC. As protein: CASSPPEGNVGTYEQYF.

J is TRBJ1-5 and V is TRBV28; perhaps TRBD1 as D (5 bases). This CDR3 contains 17 residues. V shed 2 bases and J shed 3 bases, with 17 bases lying between them. From germline, CDR1 is MDHEN and CDR2 SYDVKM. Here the CDR3 DNA reads TGTGCCAGCAGTTTACTTCAGGGTCTTGGGAACAATCAGCCCCAGCATTTT. This translates into CASSLLQGLGNNQPQHF. Based on the CDR3 plus reference TRBV28 and TRBJ1-5, the full variable domain is DVKVTQSSRYLVKRTGEKVFLECVQDMDHENMFWYRQDPGLGLRLIYFSYDVKMKEKGDIPEGYSVSREKKERFSLILESASTNQTSMYLCASSLLQGLGNNQPQHFGDGTRLSIL.

The rearrangement links TRBV5-1 to TRBJ1-6; 7 nucleotides align to TRBD1. Unmatched junction bases numbered 13, after V lost 4 bases and J lost 6 bases. This CDR3 contains 17 residues. Germline CDR1 SGHRS, CDR2 YFSETQ. The CDR3 DNA sequence: TGCGCCAGCAGCCTATGGAGGGGGACAGACCCTAATTCACCCCTCCACTTT. This translates into CASSLWRGTDPNSPLHF.

CDR3 protein: CASSVGRGQGATEAFF. The CDR3 DNA reads TGTGCCAGTAGTGTGGGGAGGGGACAGGGGGCTACTGAAGCTTTCTTT. This chain joins TRBV19 and TRBJ1-1, with 12 bases identical to TRBD1. The CDR3 loop spans 16 amino acids. Trimming at V came to 5 bases and at J to 5 bases, leaving 9 bases not matched to a gene. Germline V gene data show CDR1 as LNHDA and CDR2 as SQIVND (reference sequence).

This chain joins TRBV5-5 and TRBJ1-3; tentative D call: TRBD1 (6 bases). CDR3 length equals 16 residues. Trimming removed 4 bases from V and 1 base from J, with 15 bases in between. Germline V lookup: CDR1 SGHKS, CDR2 YYEKEE (reference sequence). The CDR3 reads CASSPEGGRSGNTIYF. Written as DNA, the CDR3 is TGTGCCAGCAGCCCCGAGGGGGGGCGGTCTGGAAACACCATATATTTT.